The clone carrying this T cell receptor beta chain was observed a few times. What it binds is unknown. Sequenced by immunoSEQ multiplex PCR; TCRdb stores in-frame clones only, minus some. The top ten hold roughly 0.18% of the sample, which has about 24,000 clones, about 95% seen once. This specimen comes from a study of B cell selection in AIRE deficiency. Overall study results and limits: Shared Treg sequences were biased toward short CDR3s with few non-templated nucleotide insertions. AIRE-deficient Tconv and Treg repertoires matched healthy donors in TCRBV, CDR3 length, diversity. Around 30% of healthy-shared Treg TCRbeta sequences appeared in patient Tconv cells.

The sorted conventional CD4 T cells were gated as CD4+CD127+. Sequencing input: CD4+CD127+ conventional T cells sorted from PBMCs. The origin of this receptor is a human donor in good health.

In nucleotides, the CDR3 is TGTGCCAGCAGTGACGCAGGGGTCACCGGGGAGCTGTTTTTT. Translating gives CASSDAGVTGELFF. The chain has TRBV6-1 and TRBJ2-2; tentatively, D is TRBD1 (6 bases). Germline lookup yields CDR1 MNHNS and CDR2 SASEGT. The CDR3 is 14 amino acids. V lost 3 bases and J 4 bases, leaving 9 bases between the germline ends.